Below, 26 T cell receptor beta chains from the same sample are listed, as sequenced in a study of cytotoxic CD8 clonotypes in ibrutinib-treated CLL (dated by TCRdb to the early 2020s). Library construction relied on the immunoSEQ multiplex PCR assay. Drawn from immuneACCESS, this table holds only the in-frame rearrangements with V and J called that TCRdb kept. Clones are partly lost; checked studies trace under half to an unresolved V gene and leave the rest unexplained. In this sample the table shows 45,000 to 65,000 clones, approximately 82% of which occur a single time. Clones ranked in the top ten supply roughly 20% of the sample. The time point tag for this specimen amounts to: roughly 2 years on ibrutinib. The material sequenced was PBMCs, taken after 24 months of ibrutinib treatment. These receptors originate from a human donor with chronic lymphocytic leukemia.

This clone was found once. The chain is built from TRBV5-8 and TRBJ1-5, with 7 bases identical to TRBD1. Germline V CDR1 and CDR2: SGHTS, YDEGEE. The CDR3 runs to 15 residues. V was pared by 4 bases and J by 1 base, with 5 bases of the junction left unmatched. This chain's CDR3 is CASSRTRGSNQPQHF. In nucleotides, the CDR3 is TGTGCCAGCAGCCGGACCAGGGGGAGCAATCAGCCCCAGCATTTT.

This chain joins TRBV29-1 and TRBJ2-5; 7 nucleotides align to TRBD1. After removal of 7 bases from V and 3 bases from J, the junction contained 11 bases not matched to a gene. The CDR3 has 14 amino acids. Germline CDR1 and CDR2: SQVTM and ANQGSEA. The CDR3 coding sequence is TGCAGCGCCGAGGACAGGATCACGGAAGAGACCCAGTACTTC. This sequence encodes CSAEDRITEETQYF.

The V call is TRBV10-3, the J call TRBJ2-7; 7 bases are shared with TRBD1. Losses at the gene ends were 1 base for V and 1 base for J; bases not matched to a gene: 4. The CDR3 covers 15 residues. Germline V gene data show CDR1 as ENHRY and CDR2 as SYGVKD. The CDR3 protein is CAISELQGQSYEQYF. The CDR3 coding sequence is TGTGCCATCAGTGAGTTACAGGGGCAGTCCTACGAGCAGTACTTC.

V usage is TRBV4-1 and J usage is TRBJ1-2, with D hard to call. The germline V gene has CDR1 MGHRA and CDR2 YSYEKL. The V gene lost 3 bases and the J gene lost 7 bases, with 12 bases spanning the gap. There are 13 residues in the CDR3. CDR3 DNA: TGCGCCAGCAGCCAGTCGTTCCCATTTGGCTACACCTTC. Residues: CASSQSFPFGYTF.

This clone was found once. CDR3 region: CASSPRRIAGAYNEQFF. The CDR3 region has the DNA TGTGCCAGCAGCCCCCGGAGGATAGCGGGAGCCTACAATGAGCAGTTCTTC. The V call is TRBV9, the J call TRBJ2-1; 9 nucleotides match TRBD2. Germline V gene lookup returns CDR1 SGDLS and CDR2 YYNGEE. Trimming cost V 4 bases and J 2 bases; bases outside gene matches: 10. The CDR3 runs to 17 residues. Supplemented by reference TRBV9 and TRBJ2-1, the full variable domain reads DSGVTQTPKHLITATGQRVTLRCSPRSGDLSVYWYQQSLDQGLQFLIQYYNGEERAKGNILERFSAQQFPDLHSELNLSSLELGDSALYFCASSPRRIAGAYNEQFFGPGTRLTVL.

The chain couples TRBV19 to TRBJ2-7; 9 bases match TRBD1. CDR3 length: 16 residues. Germline V gene lookup returns CDR1 LNHDA and CDR2 SQIVND (reference sequence). After removal of 7 bases from V and 4 bases from J, the junction contained 14 bases not matched to a gene. The CDR3 DNA follows: TGTGCCAGTATATTCCACCGTAGGACAGGGGTATACGAGCAGTACTTC. As protein: CASIFHRRTGVYEQYF.

V usage is TRBV27 and J usage is TRBJ2-1; tentative D call: TRBD2 (5 bases). The V gene lost 4 bases and the J gene lost 6 bases, with 13 bases spanning the gap. Germline assignment: CDR1 MNHEY and CDR2 SMNVEV (reference sequence). The CDR3 has 14 amino acids. CDR3 residues: CASSSLHSVNEQFF. In DNA, the CDR3 is TGTGCCAGCAGTTCCCTCCATAGCGTCAATGAGCAGTTCTTC.

The CDR3 DNA is TGTGCCAGCAGCTTGGATGGAGGACTAGCGGTTCAGAACTCCTACGAGCAGTACTTC. It translates to CASSLDGGLAVQNSYEQYF. The V and J genes are TRBV5-8 and TRBJ2-7; 10 nucleotides agree with TRBD2. CDR1 SGHTS and CDR2 YDEGEE come from the germline V gene. J lost 0 bases, V lost 0 bases, and 12 bases had no gene match. This CDR3 contains 19 residues. The whole variable domain, filled in from reference TRBV5-8 and TRBJ2-7, reads EAGVTQSPTHLIKTRGQQATLRCSPISGHTSVYWYQQALGLGLQFLLWYDEGEERNRGNFPPRFSGRQFPNYSSELNVNALELEDSALYLCASSLDGGLAVQNSYEQYFGPGTRLTVT.

V usage is TRBV7-9 and J usage is TRBJ2-7, with D unclear. The ends were cut back, 1 base at V and 1 base at J, with 8 bases in the middle. CDR1 and CDR2 (germline): SEHNR, FQNEAQ (reference sequence). This CDR3 spans 14 amino acids. The CDR3 region is CASSLVGRSYEQYF. DNA of the CDR3: TGTGCCAGCAGCTTAGTGGGCAGGTCCTACGAGCAGTACTTC.

Concerning this clone itself: One end of the junction varies from germline; a read error may be responsible. The chain recombines TRBV5-4 with TRBJ2-3; 12 bases line up with TRBD2. CDR1 SGHNT and CDR2 YYREEE come from the germline V gene (reference sequence). The CDR3 runs 17 residues. The DNA for the CDR3 is TGCGCCAGCAGCCAAGCAATTCGGACTAGCGGGAAAGATACGCAGTATTTT. Amino acids: CASSQAIRTSGKDTQYF.

V gene TRBV27 combines with J gene TRBJ2-3; no reliable D call. Trimming stripped 6 bases from V and 4 bases from J, with 14 bases between. The germline V gene encodes CDR1 MNHEY and CDR2 SMNVEV (reference sequence). CDR3 length: 14 residues. This CDR3 is CASRQLPAADTQYF. CDR3 DNA: TGTGCCAGCAGGCAACTCCCGGCGGCAGATACGCAGTATTTT.

The J gene is TRBJ1-5, the V gene TRBV6-4, with D possibly being TRBD1 (5 bases). The CDR3 contains 15 residues. The germline gives CDR1 MRHNA, CDR2 SNTAGT. Trimming removed 2 bases at V and 1 base at J, with 9 bases between. The CDR3 region has the DNA TGTGCCAGCAGTGACGGAAGGGACAGCAATCAGCCCCAGCATTTT. As protein: CASSDGRDSNQPQHF.

Regarding this clone: A read error is likely, as this CDR3 ends without the conserved phenylalanine or tryptophan. The DNA is omitted, as the CDR3 cannot be located on it reliably, and the CDR3 follows TCRdb's listing. The CDR3 sequence is CASTNHQDRA. The J gene is TRBJ2-7, the V gene TRBV6-5. Germline lookup yields CDR1 MNHEY and CDR2 SVGAGI. The CDR3 length equals 10 residues, ends included.

V and J are TRBV6-6 and TRBJ2-1; a possible D gene is TRBD2 (5 bases). Germline V gene lookup returns CDR1 MNHNY and CDR2 SVGAGI (reference sequence). V shed 5 bases and J shed 0 bases, with 8 bases lying between them. This CDR3 spans 14 amino acids. CDR3 DNA: TGTGCCAGCAGTCGGACTTCCTCCTACAATGAGCAGTTCTTC. As protein: CASSRTSSYNEQFF.

The chain couples TRBV5-4 to TRBJ1-2, with a tentative D call TRBD1 (5 bases). Trimming pared 4 bases from V and 2 bases from J, leaving 12 bases between. The germline V gene encodes CDR1 SGHNT and CDR2 YYREEE (reference sequence). The CDR3 sequence is 14 residues long. CDR3 protein: CASSPGPTNYGYTF. As DNA, the CDR3 is TGTGCCAGCAGCCCGGGACCAACGAACTATGGCTACACCTTC.

The chain employs TRBV7-9 and TRBJ1-1; 10 nucleotides line up with TRBD1. CDR1 and CDR2 from the germline V gene are SEHNR and FQNEAQ (reference sequence). The J segment lost 1 base and the V segment lost 5 bases, leaving 4 bases of the junction unmatched. CDR3 size: 15 residues. This CDR3 is CASSPRDRGNTEAFF. CDR3 coding DNA: TGTGCCAGCAGCCCCCGGGACAGGGGGAACACTGAAGCTTTCTTT.

This clone occurred a few times. The genes are TRBV19 and TRBJ2-1; D ambiguous. V shed 5 bases and J shed 4 bases, with 12 bases lying between them. Germline V lookup: CDR1 LNHDA, CDR2 SQIVND (reference sequence). CDR3 size: 14 residues. As DNA, the CDR3 is TGTGCCAGTAGTCCCGAGGTGGTTTACAATGAGCAGTTCTTC. Protein: CASSPEVVYNEQFF. The full variable domain, its missing parts supplied by reference TRBV19 and TRBJ2-1, is DGGITQSPKYLFRKEGQNVTLSCEQNLNHDAMYWYRQDPGQGLRLIYYSQIVNDFQKGDIAEGYSVSREKKESFPLTVTSAQKNPTAFYLCASSPEVVYNEQFFGPGTRLTVL.

This clone has only a few counts. The rearrangement links TRBV2 to TRBJ1-4, with D possibly matching TRBD1 (6 bases). This CDR3 has 16 amino acids. V was trimmed by 7 bases and J by 2 bases, leaving 17 bases between them. CDR1 is SNHLY, CDR2 FYNNEI, per germline. This CDR3 reads CASNEQGAGTNEKLFF. CDR3 sequence (DNA): TGTGCCAGCAACGAACAGGGTGCTGGGACTAATGAAAAACTGTTTTTT.

This sequence joins TRBV19 and TRBJ1-3; 7 nucleotides line up with TRBD1. Per germline, CDR1 LNHDA and CDR2 SQIVND (reference sequence). J gave up 2 bases and V 3 bases, and 1 base lay outside the gene matches. The CDR3 loop spans 14 amino acids. The CDR3 coding sequence is TGTGCCAGTAGTATGGGACAGCCTGGAAACACCATATATTTT. This codes for CASSMGQPGNTIYF.

The gene calls are TRBV28 and TRBJ1-3; D is possibly TRBD1 (5 bases). Between the trimmed V and J ends, which lost 4 bases and 2 bases, there was a span of 12 bases. Germline-derived CDR1 and CDR2 are MDHEN and SYDVKM. The CDR3 extends over 15 amino acids. The CDR3 spells CASSSSGLTGNTIYF. In DNA form, the CDR3 reads TGTGCCAGCAGTTCCTCAGGGTTGACTGGAAACACCATATATTTT.

The rearrangement uses TRBV2 and TRBJ2-7; D might be TRBD2 (6 bases). The germline CDR1 and CDR2 sequences are SNHLY and FYNNEI. The CDR3 is 15 amino acids. Trimming shortened V by 2 bases and J by 5 bases, and 16 bases separated the two germline ends. The CDR3 loop is CASSENSGGPHEQYF. Written as DNA, the CDR3 is TGTGCCAGCAGTGAAAATTCAGGAGGGCCGCACGAGCAGTACTTC.

The J gene is TRBJ2-7, the V gene TRBV6-6; D is undetermined. Germline V gene sequence: CDR1 MNHNY, CDR2 SVGAGI (reference sequence). This CDR3 is built from 12 residues. Trimming pared 5 bases from V and 2 bases from J, leaving 7 bases between. CDR3 sequence reads: CASSRVPYEQYF. The CDR3 coding sequence is TGTGCCAGCAGTCGAGTTCCCTACGAGCAGTACTTC.

In DNA form, the CDR3 reads TGTGCCAGCAGCCCGATAGGTAGCGGGTTCTCCTACAATGAGCAGTTCTTC. This gives the protein CASSPIGSGFSYNEQFF. V is TRBV7-2 and J is TRBJ2-1, with TRBD2 matching over 7 bases. The length of the CDR3 is 17 residues. With V trimmed by 5 bases and J by 0 bases, 10 bases remained unmatched. CDR1 is SGHTA, CDR2 FQGNSA, per germline.

The chain has TRBV28 and TRBJ2-2, with TRBD1 matching over 8 bases. The junction had 6 bases not matched to a gene; V was cut back by 3 bases and J by 0 bases. This CDR3 has 17 amino acids. Germline V gene lookup returns CDR1 MDHEN and CDR2 SYDVKM. This CDR3 reads CASSFGTGKANTGELFF. The CDR3 DNA is TGTGCCAGCAGTTTCGGGACAGGCAAAGCGAACACCGGGGAGCTGTTTTTT. Full variable domain (rest looked up from reference TRBV28 and TRBJ2-2): DVKVTQSSRYLVKRTGEKVFLECVQDMDHENMFWYRQDPGLGLRLIYFSYDVKMKEKGDIPEGYSVSREKKERFSLILESASTNQTSMYLCASSFGTGKANTGELFFGEGSRLTVL.

This clone was observed a handful of times. Within the sample, other DNA sequences also encode this same CDR3. This sequence joins TRBV18 and TRBJ1-5; 7 positions match TRBD1. CDR3 length: 13 residues. Losses at the gene ends were 6 bases for V and 4 bases for J; bases not matched to a gene: 3. CDR1 and CDR2 from the germline V gene are KGHSH and LQKENI. CDR3 coding DNA: TGTGCCAGCTCTCCGGACAGGAATCAGCCCCAGCATTTT. Residues: CASSPDRNQPQHF. Filled out from reference TRBV18 and TRBJ1-5, the complete variable domain reads NAGVMQNPRHLVRRRGQEARLRCSPMKGHSHVYWYRQLPEEGLKFMVYLQKENIIDESGMPKERFSAEFPKEGPSILRIQQVVRGDSAAYFCASSPDRNQPQHFGDGTRLSIL.

The genes are TRBV5-4 and TRBJ1-2, with D hard to call. The CDR3 spans 14 residues. The V end lost 3 bases, the J end lost 1 base, and 10 bases lay between the germline ends. Germline values: CDR1 SGHNT, CDR2 YYREEE (reference sequence). Here the CDR3 reads CASSSPGSNYGYTF. The CDR3 nucleotides read TGTGCCAGCAGCTCCCCGGGCAGTAACTATGGCTACACCTTC.